These 11 T cell receptor beta chains originate from one sample sequenced in a study of post-analysis software for immune sequencing data. Whole-study results and caveats: Five or six TRBV segments were significantly more frequent in patients than in controls. TRBV5-6, TRBV5-1 and TRBV20-1 were among these segments.

Unique molecular identifiers tagged the TCR beta cDNA libraries. Using its own MiXCR run on the PCR reads, TCRdb lists one record per CDR3 protein. The sample lists some 500,000 distinct CDR3 sequences; approximately 45% were seen once. These receptors' antigens are unknown. Sequencing was done on a sample of blood. These receptors were taken from a girl aged 10-17 years with multiple sclerosis.

The J gene is TRBJ2-7, the V gene TRBV27; D is unresolved. This CDR3 has 14 residues. CDR1 MNHEY and CDR2 SMNVEV come from the germline V gene (reference sequence). Trimming pared 6 bases from V and 0 bases from J, leaving 12 bases between. The CDR3 DNA reads TGTGCCAGCAGCCCCGTCAGCGTCTCCTACGAGCAGTACTTC. Protein sequence: CASSPVSVSYEQYF.

The chain recombines TRBV4-3 with TRBJ2-3; 13 bases agree with TRBD2. The CDR3 loop spans 18 amino acids. J gave up 1 base and V 2 bases, and 6 bases lay outside the gene matches. Germline values: CDR1 LGHNA, CDR2 YSLEER. The CDR3 region is CASSQRLAGGGGTDTQYF. The CDR3 region has the DNA TGCGCCAGCAGCCAACGACTAGCGGGAGGAGGAGGCACAGATACGCAGTATTTT.

This clonotype was observed a handful of times. This rearrangement joins TRBV11-2 to TRBJ2-3; maybe TRBD2 (5 bases). Germline assignment: CDR1 SGHAT and CDR2 FQNNGV. This CDR3 is 15 amino acids long. Trimming removed 0 bases from V and 4 bases from J, with 11 bases in between. CDR3 nucleotide sequence: TGTGCCAGCAGCTTAGATCGGGGTTTCTCAGATACGCAGTATTTT. This translates into CASSLDRGFSDTQYF.

The chain uses TRBV20-1 and TRBJ1-6; 7 nucleotides match TRBD1. Per the germline V gene, CDR1 is DFQATT and CDR2 is SNEGSKA (reference sequence). The ends lost 0 bases at V and 7 bases at J; junction bases unmatched: 6. The CDR3 length is 15 residues. CDR3 protein: CSAREGLGQNSPLHF. The CDR3 bases are TGCAGTGCTAGAGAGGGGTTGGGACAGAATTCACCCCTCCACTTT.

V and J are TRBV20-1 and TRBJ2-7; 11 positions match TRBD1. The CDR3 has 17 residues. The V and J ends lost 5 bases and 4 bases, in that order; junction bases with no gene match: 16. CDR1 is DFQATT, CDR2 SNEGSKA, per germline (reference sequence). Here the CDR3 reads CSAQPLRTGGNVYEQYF. The CDR3 DNA reads as TGCAGTGCTCAACCCCTCAGGACAGGGGGCAACGTATACGAGCAGTACTTC.

CDR3 loop: CASSLKGGGSYEQYF. CDR3 bases: TGTGCCAGCAGTTTAAAGGGAGGGGGCTCCTACGAGCAGTACTTC. The chain combines TRBV27 with TRBJ2-7; D possibly corresponds to TRBD2 (7 bases). This CDR3 contains 15 residues. V gave up 2 bases and J gave up 0 bases, with 11 bases separating them. Looked up from germline, CDR1 is MNHEY and CDR2 is SMNVEV (reference sequence).

This chain connects TRBV20-1 to TRBJ1-2; D is ambiguous. This CDR3 has 14 residues. The V and J ends lost 6 bases and 3 bases respectively, with 17 bases between them. CDR1 and CDR2 from the germline V gene are DFQATT and SNEGSKA (reference sequence). CDR3 loop: CSASPQGTYYGYTF. The CDR3 nucleotides are TGCAGTGCCTCCCCTCAAGGCACTTACTATGGCTACACCTTC.

This clonotype appeared a single time. The rearrangement joins TRBV29-1 to TRBJ2-5; TRBD2 aligns across 9 bases. The DNA end lines up better with TRBJ2-7; the J call may be wrong. CDR1 SQVTM and CDR2 ANQGSEA come from the germline V gene. The CDR3 contains 15 residues. The CDR3 DNA sequence: TGCAGCGTTGACAGGGGTAGCGGGAGTGTCAACGAGCAGTACTTC. Its translation is CSVDRGSGSVNEQYF.

This clonotype was picked up a small number of times. CDR3 loop: CASSLDTGDFYEQYF. In DNA form, the CDR3 reads TGTGCCAGCAGCCTAGATACAGGGGATTTCTACGAGCAGTACTTC. This sequence joins TRBV9 and TRBJ2-7, with 7 positions matching TRBD1. CDR3 length: 15 amino acids. The V gene end was trimmed by 4 bases and the J gene end by 3 bases; junction bases not matched to a gene: 10. Per germline, CDR1 SGDLS and CDR2 YYNGEE. The variable domain in full, with the rest retrieved from reference TRBV9 and TRBJ2-7, is DSGVTQTPKHLITATGQRVTLRCSPRSGDLSVYWYQQSLDQGLQFLIQYYNGEERAKGNILERFSAQQFPDLHSELNLSSLELGDSALYFCASSLDTGDFYEQYFGPGTRLTVT.

A remark on this clonotype: Germline is not matched at one junction end, which may reflect a read error. The chain links TRBV6-6 to TRBJ2-6, with D hard to call. The CDR3 is 16 residues long. Per germline, CDR1 MNHNY and CDR2 SVGAGI (reference sequence). The CDR3: CASCYSRLAGANVLTF. CDR3 in DNA: TGTGCCAGCTGTTACTCGAGATTAGCCGGGGCCAACGTCCTGACTTTC.

With regard to this clonotype: A read error may account for a junction end that differs from germline. The rearrangement joins TRBV27 to TRBJ2-1, with D possibly matching TRBD1 (6 bases). Germline V gives CDR1 MNHEY, CDR2 SMNVEV (reference sequence). The CDR3 sequence is 17 residues long. In nucleotides, the CDR3 is TGTGCCAGCAGTTTGCTCCGCTTGGGGGCGCCGGACAATGGGCAGTTCTTC. This encodes CASSLLRLGAPDNGQFF.